Listed below are T cell receptor beta chains from one sample, sequenced in a study of graft-versus-host responses after intestinal transplantation. These TCRs are of unknown antigen specificity. The data were produced by immunoSEQ multiplex PCR, yet TCRdb's version contains in-frame clones alone and is incomplete. This table has about 85,000 clones, approximately 80% appearing once. The sequencing used unstimulated CD4+ T cells sorted from spleen or lymph node cells, collected before intestinal transplant. These receptors originate from a human donor who received an intestinal transplant. Each CDR3 is given with its conserved first and last residue. Fields, in order: J gene, clone size, V gene, D gene, CDR3 protein, CDR3 DNA. D genes are given only for firm matches. A clone size is listed for some rows: how often the clone was seen (once, few, many), or a class if it is expanded.

TRBJ1-3	.	TRBV7-2	.	CASSLVGGGGYGNTIYF	TGTGCCAGCAGCCTAGTGGGGGGGGGTGGATATGGAAACACCATATATTTT
TRBJ2-7	.	TRBV4-2	TRBD1	CASSQSGQGPRGPYEQYF	TGTGCCAGCAGCCAAAGTGGACAGGGGCCCAGAGGCCCCTACGAGCAGTACTTC
TRBJ2-5	.	TRBV5-6	.	CASSSTEEETQYF	TGTGCCAGCAGCTCGACAGAGGAAGAGACCCAGTACTTC
TRBJ2-3	.	TRBV10-3	.	CAISDLADTQYF	TGTGCCATCAGTGATCTAGCCGATACGCAGTATTTT
TRBJ2-5	.	TRBV7-2	TRBD2	CASSLVSHGGAGETQYF	TGTGCCAGCAGCTTAGTGTCCCACGGGGGGGCAGGAGAGACCCAGTACTTC
TRBJ1-6	.	TRBV5-1	.	CASSLQGRDSPLHF	TGCGCCAGCAGCTTACAGGGAAGGGATTCACCCCTCCACTTT
TRBJ2-2	.	TRBV28	TRBD1	CASSSPGQGAIGELFF	TGTGCCAGCAGTTCTCCCGGACAGGGGGCGATCGGGGAGCTGTTTTTT
TRBJ1-5	once	TRBV6-1	.	CASNAGFNSNQPQHF	TGTGCCAGCAACGCAGGCTTTAATAGCAATCAGCCCCAGCATTTT
TRBJ1-2	.	TRBV27	.	CASSYRSLQGPYGYTF	TGTGCCAGCAGTTACAGATCGCTTCAGGGGCCCTATGGCTACACCTTC
TRBJ2-1	.	TRBV9	TRBD2	CASSVSSGGFNEQFF	TGTGCCAGCAGCGTAAGTAGCGGGGGATTCAATGAGCAGTTCTTC
TRBJ2-7	once	TRBV5-5	TRBD1	CASSASGQGFHEQYF	TGTGCCAGCAGCGCATCGGGACAGGGTTTCCACGAGCAGTACTTC
TRBJ2-5	.	TRBV7-2	.	CASSRRGETQYF	TGTGCCAGCAGCCGTAGGGGAGAGACCCAGTACTTC
TRBJ2-5	.	TRBV5-5	TRBD1	CASSLGGTGQETQYF	TGTGCCAGCAGCTTGGGCGGGACAGGACAAGAGACCCAGTACTTC
TRBJ1-2	.	TRBV5-5	.	CASSPSPQAQIYGYTF	TGTGCCAGCAGCCCCAGCCCGCAGGCGCAGATCTATGGCTACACCTTC
TRBJ2-7	.	TRBV7-6	.	CASSFRQGFGEQYF	TGTGCCAGCAGCTTTCGGCAGGGGTTTGGGGAGCAGTACTTC
TRBJ2-5	.	TRBV9	.	CASSVAARVQETQYF	TGTGCCAGCAGCGTAGCAGCCAGGGTCCAAGAGACCCAGTACTTC
TRBJ2-3	.	TRBV28	TRBD2	CASTTTPGSSGSTDTQYF	TGTGCCAGCACCACAACGCCGGGGTCTAGCGGAAGCACAGATACGCAGTATTTT
TRBJ2-7	.	TRBV21-1	.	CASSKVKQEQYF	TGTGCCAGCAGCAAAGTTAAACAGGAGCAGTACTTC
TRBJ2-7	.	TRBV11-2	.	CASSLTTEYYEQYF	TGTGCCAGCAGCTTAACGACAGAATATTACGAGCAGTACTTC
TRBJ1-3	.	TRBV15	.	CATSRDQGYGGNTIYF	TGTGCCACCAGCAGAGATCAGGGGTACGGTGGAAACACCATATATTTT
TRBJ2-1	.	TRBV28	TRBD1	CASSLLGLDRAGEQFF	TGTGCCAGCAGTTTATTGGGGCTGGACAGGGCAGGGGAGCAGTTCTTC
TRBJ2-5	.	TRBV2	.	CASSDGETQYF	TGTGCCAGCAGTGATGGCGAGACCCAGTACTTC
TRBJ2-2	.	TRBV2	TRBD1	CAGQGTGELFF	TGTGCCGGACAGGGGACGGGGGAGCTGTTTTTT
TRBJ2-7	.	TRBV6-5	TRBD1	CASSSGTGDPYEQYF	TGTGCCAGCAGTTCCGGGACAGGGGACCCCTACGAGCAGTACTTC
TRBJ1-1	once	TRBV5-4	TRBD1	CASSLPTGGLAEAFF	TGTGCCAGCAGCTTGCCGACAGGGGGATTGGCTGAAGCTTTCTTT
TRBJ2-3	.	TRBV7-2	.	CASSFLHTQYF	TGTGCCAGCAGCTTTCTCCATACGCAGTATTTT
TRBJ1-5	.	TRBV6-1	.	CASSIQGRSNQPQHF	TGTGCCAGCAGTATCCAGGGGCGGTCCAATCAGCCCCAGCATTTT
TRBJ2-7	.	TRBV7-3	TRBD2	CASSPGTTSYEQYF	TGTGCCAGCAGCCCCGGGACTACCTCCTACGAGCAGTACTTC
TRBJ1-3	.	TRBV2	.	CASSELLGNTIYF	TGTGCCAGCAGTGAACTTCTCGGAAACACCATATATTTT
TRBJ2-7	.	TRBV5-5	TRBD2	CASSSRVAGGGEQYF	TGTGCCAGCAGCTCCAGGGTAGCGGGAGGGGGCGAGCAGTACTTC
TRBJ2-7	.	TRBV2	TRBD1	CASSESGRGPGEQYF	TGTGCCAGCAGTGAAAGCGGCAGGGGGCCAGGGGAGCAGTACTTC
TRBJ2-7	.	TRBV28	.	CASLTLTGRYEQYF	TGTGCCAGCCTTACACTAACAGGGAGATACGAGCAGTACTTC
TRBJ1-2	.	TRBV9	.	CASSVGRDRYGYTF	TGTGCCAGCAGCGTAGGCAGGGATCGCTATGGCTACACCTTC
TRBJ2-1	.	TRBV5-1	TRBD2	CASSFQTSGRDNEQFF	TGCGCCAGCAGCTTCCAGACTAGCGGGAGGGACAATGAGCAGTTCTTC
TRBJ1-2	.	TRBV19	.	CASSIGLNTRGYTF	TGTGCCAGTAGTATTGGACTGAACACGAGGGGCTACACCTTC
TRBJ2-5	once	TRBV19	.	CASTPGVQETQYF	TGTGCCAGTACCCCGGGGGTCCAAGAGACCCAGTACTTC
TRBJ1-4	.	TRBV6-1	TRBD1	CASMTRGPEKLFF	TGTGCCAGCATGACCAGGGGGCCTGAAAAACTGTTTTTT